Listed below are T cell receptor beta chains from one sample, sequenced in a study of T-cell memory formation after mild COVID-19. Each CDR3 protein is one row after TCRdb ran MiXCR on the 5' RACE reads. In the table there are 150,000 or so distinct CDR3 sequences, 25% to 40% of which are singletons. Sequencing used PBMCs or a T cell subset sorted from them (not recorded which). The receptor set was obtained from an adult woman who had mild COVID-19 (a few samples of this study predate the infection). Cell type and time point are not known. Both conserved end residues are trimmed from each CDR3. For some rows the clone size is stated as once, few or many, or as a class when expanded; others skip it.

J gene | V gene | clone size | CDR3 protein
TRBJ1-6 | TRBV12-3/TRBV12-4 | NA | ASTSGSRVSSPLH
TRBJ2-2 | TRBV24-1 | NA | ATSDRTEPTGELF
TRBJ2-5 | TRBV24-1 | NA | ATSDPRRGGGQETQY
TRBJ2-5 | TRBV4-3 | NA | ARPRGKETQY
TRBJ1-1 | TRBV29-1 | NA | SVESPTPEAF
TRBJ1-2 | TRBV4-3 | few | ASSHLDRVRGYT
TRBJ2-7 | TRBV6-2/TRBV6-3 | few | ATSPVGGGYEQY
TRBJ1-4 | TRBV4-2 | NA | ASSQEDFVGYATNEKLF
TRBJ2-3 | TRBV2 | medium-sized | ASLRTPSGDTQY
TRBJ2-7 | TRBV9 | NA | ASGVGDSSSYEQY
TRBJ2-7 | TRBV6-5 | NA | ASSYHYREVPYEQY
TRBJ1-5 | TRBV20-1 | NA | SARDREGKGNQPQH
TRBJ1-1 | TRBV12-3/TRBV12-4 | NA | ASSLEYDQPWQAF
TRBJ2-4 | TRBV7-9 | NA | ASSPWTSGRGSKNIQY
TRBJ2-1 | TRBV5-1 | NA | ASSLVERSSYNEQF
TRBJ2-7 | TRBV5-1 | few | ASSGGLYEQY
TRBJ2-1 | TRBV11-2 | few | ASSSNQGALNEQF
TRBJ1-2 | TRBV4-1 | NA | ASSQTLITTNYGYT
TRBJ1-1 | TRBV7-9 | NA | ASSPFEVWNTEAF
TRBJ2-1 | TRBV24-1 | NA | ATSVLGNEQF
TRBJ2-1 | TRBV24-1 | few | ATSDRVGQGLYNEQF
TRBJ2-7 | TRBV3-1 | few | ASSQDRKLAGGQQY
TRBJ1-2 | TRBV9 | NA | ASSVERGLGYT
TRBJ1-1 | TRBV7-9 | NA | ASVQGANTEAF
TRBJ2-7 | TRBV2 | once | ASSEMGQGKDEQY
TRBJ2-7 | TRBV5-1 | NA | ASSLGRGWEQY
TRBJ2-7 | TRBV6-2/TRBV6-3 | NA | ASSYTSTYEQY
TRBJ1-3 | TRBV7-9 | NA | ASSVGGAYSGNTIY
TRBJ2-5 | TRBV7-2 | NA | ASSPMRSYQETQY
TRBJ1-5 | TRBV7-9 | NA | ASSLVLRGDQPQH
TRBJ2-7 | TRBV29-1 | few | SVDGGGYEQY
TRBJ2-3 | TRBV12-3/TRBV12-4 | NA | ASSLVVDTQY
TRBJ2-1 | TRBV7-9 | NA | ASSSLASAKQF
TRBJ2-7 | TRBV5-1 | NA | ASSRDGQSYEQY
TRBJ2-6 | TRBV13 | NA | ASSLGRDLAGNVLT
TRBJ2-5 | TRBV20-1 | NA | SARGPTQETQY
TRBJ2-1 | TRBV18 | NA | ASSPLSGTGTYNEQF
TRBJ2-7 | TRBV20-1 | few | SARDDRVTYEQY
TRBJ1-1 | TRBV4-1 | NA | ASSQAQRRMNTEAF
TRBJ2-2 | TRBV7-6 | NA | ASSLGTGIGELF
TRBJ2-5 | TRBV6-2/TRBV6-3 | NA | ASRESGRGETQY
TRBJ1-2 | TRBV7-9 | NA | ASSSRDLPYGYT
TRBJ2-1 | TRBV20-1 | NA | SASPGAQRPTQF
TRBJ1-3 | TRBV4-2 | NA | ASSRQGHGGSGNTIY
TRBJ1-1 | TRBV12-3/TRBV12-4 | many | ASSVGQGDTEAF
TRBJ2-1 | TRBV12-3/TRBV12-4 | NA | ASIGSSGGFEQF
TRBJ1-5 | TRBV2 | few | ASSGGVNQPQH
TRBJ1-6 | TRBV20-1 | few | SARDKTVGASNSPLH
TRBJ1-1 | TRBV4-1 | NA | ASSLRGHGEAF
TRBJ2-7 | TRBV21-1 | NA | ASSKSWLVDEQY